The rows below give T cell receptor beta chains drawn from one sample of a study of breast tumors, draining lymph nodes, adjacent tissues. MiXCR, applied by TCRdb to the multiplex PCR reads, yields one record per CDR3 protein. The table records approximately 210,000 distinct CDR3 sequences, less than 40% of them present only once. Sample: axillary lymph node tissue. All receptors come from a female donor with breast cancer. Some clones in this sample may be carry-over from other donors' samples. Each CDR3 is given with its conserved first and last residue. Fields, in order: V gene, D gene, clone size, J gene, CDR3 protein, CDR3 DNA. The D gene is left open where the match is weak. Some rows mark clone size as missing; the rest say once, few, many or name a class of expanded clone.

TRBV20-1,TRBD1,many,TRBJ2-3,CSARGHRGPSTDTQYF,TGCAGTGCTAGAGGCCACAGGGGCCCGAGCACAGATACGCAGTATTTT
TRBV7-9,-,many,TRBJ2-3,CASSLERLGNQKDTQYF,TGTGCCAGCAGCTTAGAAAGACTTGGGAATCAAAAAGATACGCAGTATTTT
TRBV10-1,-,few,TRBJ2-2,CASSGATGTGELFF,TGCGCCAGCAGTGGGGCTACAGGGACCGGGGAGCTGTTTTTT
TRBV2,-,-,TRBJ1-6,CASSDSGEGSPLHF,TGTGCCAGCAGTGATAGTGGGGAAGGATCACCCCTCCACTTT
TRBV12-3/TRBV12-4,TRBD2,few,TRBJ2-7,CASSLNIQDRGGEQYF,TGTGCCAGCAGTTTAAATATTCAGGACCGGGGGGGCGAGCAGTACTTC
TRBV12-3/TRBV12-4,-,many,TRBJ2-3,CASSPWSPRYADTQYF,TGTGCCAGCAGCCCTTGGAGCCCCCGGTATGCAGATACGCAGTATTTT
TRBV28,-,few,TRBJ2-7,CASIGGFSYEQYF,TGTGCCAGCATCGGGGGCTTTTCCTACGAGCAGTACTTC
TRBV6-2/TRBV6-3,-,-,TRBJ1-6,CASSYPGGPNSPLHF,TGTGCCAGCAGTTACCCGGGGGGTCCGAATTCACCCCTCCACTTT
TRBV7-2,-,many,TRBJ1-5,CASSLVFGGNQPQHF,TGTGCCAGCAGCTTAGTTTTTGGGGGCAATCAGCCCCAGCATTTT
TRBV20-1,TRBD2,-,TRBJ2-7,CSRTGTSSYEQYF,TGCAGCAGGACCGGGACTAGCTCCTACGAGCAGTACTTC
TRBV29-1,TRBD1,many,TRBJ2-1,CSVAGAGGRNEQFF,TGCAGCGTTGCCGGGGCAGGGGGCCGCAATGAGCAGTTCTTC
TRBV7-3,-,many,TRBJ1-2,CASSLTAGVGYTF,TGTGCCAGCAGCTTAACGGCAGGGGTCGGCTACACCTTC
TRBV19,TRBD1,-,TRBJ2-6,CASSTSGQGANVLTF,TGTGCCAGTAGTACGTCGGGACAGGGGGCCAACGTCCTGACTTTC
TRBV7-3,-,many,TRBJ2-2,CASSVYRAGELFF,TGTGCCAGCAGCGTCTACAGAGCCGGGGAGCTGTTTTTT
TRBV20-1,TRBD2,many,TRBJ2-5,CSARDGGRASETQYF,TGCAGTGCTAGAGATGGCGGGAGGGCCTCTGAGACCCAGTACTTC
TRBV20-1,TRBD2,-,TRBJ2-1,CSYGTSGGKDTQFF,TGCAGCTACGGGACTAGCGGGGGGAAGGATACGCAGTTCTTC
TRBV24-1,TRBD2,many,TRBJ2-3,CATSGRTSGRVDTQYF,TGTGCCACCAGTGGACGGACTAGCGGGAGGGTGGATACGCAGTATTTT
TRBV7-6,TRBD1,-,TRBJ2-2,CASSQQGQLSTFTYTGELFF,TGTGCCAGCAGCCAACAGGGACAGCTATCCACGTTCACTTACACCGGGGAGCTGTTTTTT
TRBV5-1,TRBD2,many,TRBJ2-1,CASSPLSSGGISYNEQFF,TGCGCCAGCTCCCCCCTTTCTAGCGGGGGAATCTCCTACAATGAGCAGTTCTTC
TRBV20-1,TRBD2,many,TRBJ2-5,CSARDLTSGRAETQYF,TGCAGTGCTAGAGATCTGACTAGCGGAAGGGCAGAGACCCAGTACTTC
TRBV15,-,few,TRBJ2-2,CATSRDLRGTGELFF,TGTGCCACCAGCAGAGATCTTCGGGGCACCGGGGAGCTGTTTTTT
TRBV7-9,-,-,TRBJ1-1,CASSSSPVRASF,TGTGCCAGCAGCTCAAGCCCGGTGAGAGCTTCCTTT
TRBV5-8,TRBD1,-,TRBJ1-6,CASSLGTGGPSPLHF,TGTGCCAGCAGCTTGGGGACAGGGGGCCCTTCACCCCTCCACTTT
TRBV12-5,-,once,TRBJ1-1,CASGRMNTEAFF,TGTGCTAGTGGTCGGATGAACACTGAAGCTTTCTTT
TRBV7-2,TRBD1,-,TRBJ2-7,CASSQSGTGGVEQYF,TGTGCCAGCAGCCAATCTGGGACAGGGGGAGTCGAGCAGTACTTC
TRBV29-1,TRBD1,medium-sized,TRBJ1-2,CSVGGQEDYGYTF,TGCAGCGTTGGGGGACAGGAGGACTATGGCTACACCTTC
TRBV4-1,-,-,TRBJ2-5,CASSKEQSRTGETQYF,TGCGCCAGCAGCAAGGAACAGTCCCGCACCGGGGAGACCCAGTACTTC
TRBV2,-,many,TRBJ2-7,CASQRGGSYEQYF,TGTGCCAGCCAGAGAGGGGGCTCCTACGAGCAGTACTTC
TRBV20-1,TRBD2,-,TRBJ2-5,CSARAQRGVATQYF,TGCAGTGCTAGAGCCCAGCGGGGGGTAGCGACCCAGTACTTC
TRBV7-9,TRBD2,-,TRBJ2-1,CASSLVGLAGGPAHNEQFF,TGTGCCAGCAGCTTAGTGGGACTAGCGGGGGGGCCTGCCCACAATGAGCAGTTCTTC
TRBV6-5,-,-,TRBJ2-7,CASSYSNRGGTEQYF,TGTGCCAGCAGTTACTCGAACAGGGGAGGCACCGAGCAGTACTTC
TRBV19,TRBD1,many,TRBJ1-6,CASSVSGTGVGSPLHF,TGTGCCAGTAGTGTGTCCGGGACAGGGGTAGGATCACCCCTCCACTTT
TRBV5-4,TRBD1,few,TRBJ1-5,CASSSGTDSNQPQHF,TGTGCCAGCAGCTCCGGGACAGATAGCAATCAGCCCCAGCATTTT
TRBV2,TRBD1,many,TRBJ2-2,CAGGTGYTGELFF,TGTGCCGGGGGGACAGGGTATACCGGGGAGCTGTTTTTT
TRBV7-9,-,-,TRBJ1-3,CASSQTSRGGNTIYF,TGTGCCAGCAGCCAAACTTCGCGGGGGGGAAACACCATATATTTT
TRBV24-1,TRBD1,-,TRBJ2-1,CAAVRGQGASSEQFF,TGTGCCGCCGTCCGGGGACAGGGGGCTTCGAGTGAGCAGTTCTTC
TRBV6-5,-,-,TRBJ1-2,CASSQSGNYGYTF,TGTGCCAGCAGTCAGAGCGGGAACTATGGCTACACCTTC
TRBV2,TRBD1,-,TRBJ1-3,CASRLKTGGGNTIYF,TGTGCCAGCAGACTCAAGACAGGGGGAGGAAACACCATATATTTT
TRBV3-1,-,-,TRBJ2-2,CASSQDRAGNTGELFF,TGTGCCAGCAGCCAAGATAGGGCAGGGAATACCGGGGAGCTGTTTTTT
TRBV4-2,-,many,TRBJ2-1,CASSQSQLGQFF,TGTGCCAGCAGCCAATCGCAGTTGGGGCAGTTCTTC
TRBV2,-,-,TRBJ1-3,CASSDRVSPRSNLGSGNTIYF,TGTGCCAGCAGTGACAGGGTATCTCCCCGTTCAAACTTGGGGTCTGGAAACACCATATATTTT
TRBV6-1,TRBD1,few,TRBJ2-2,CASIIRTGGVGTGELFF,TGTGCCAGCATCATAAGGACAGGGGGGGTCGGCACCGGGGAGCTGTTTTTT
TRBV7-2,TRBD1,-,TRBJ1-2,CASSSSSPGTGSYGYTF,TGTGCCAGCAGCTCCTCTAGTCCCGGGACAGGTTCCTATGGCTACACCTTC
TRBV30,-,-,TRBJ2-5,CAWSGQGEGRETQYF,TGTGCCTGGAGCGGCCAAGGGGAAGGGCGGGAGACCCAGTACTTC
TRBV5-4,TRBD2,-,TRBJ2-1,CASSLEASGVAYNEQFF,TGTGCCAGCAGCTTGGAGGCTAGCGGGGTGGCTTACAATGAGCAGTTCTTC
TRBV12-3/TRBV12-4,TRBD2,many,TRBJ2-5,CASSLGRREGEETQYF,TGTGCCAGCAGTTTGGGTAGGCGGGAGGGCGAAGAGACCCAGTACTTC
TRBV6-4,-,-,TRBJ2-7,CASSDSTRDMNEQYF,TGTGCCAGCAGTGACTCCACCCGGGACATGAACGAGCAGTACTTC
TRBV28,-,-,TRBJ1-2,CASNGQTNYGYTF,TGTGCCAGCAACGGGCAGACTAACTATGGCTACACCTTC
TRBV6-6,TRBD1,-,TRBJ1-3,CASSYGTGGSDTIYF,TGTGCCAGCAGCTATGGGACAGGGGGCTCGGACACCATATATTTT
TRBV6-2/TRBV6-3,-,-,TRBJ2-5,CASSYGGAGETQYF,TGTGCCAGCAGTTACGGGGGGGCAGGCGAGACCCAGTACTTC
TRBV5-1,TRBD1,-,TRBJ1-2,CASSSGTGAGYTF,TGCGCCAGCAGCTCCGGGACAGGGGCTGGCTACACCTTC
TRBV2,-,once,TRBJ1-4,CASSNGEAEKLFF,TGTGCCAGCAGTAACGGGGAGGCTGAAAAACTGTTTTTT
TRBV6-5,-,-,TRBJ2-5,CASSYSSHGFGTQYF,TGTGCCAGCAGTTACTCGAGTCACGGTTTTGGGACCCAGTACTTC
TRBV7-6,-,many,TRBJ2-3,CASSQDGQNTDTQYF,TGTGCCAGCAGTCAGGATGGACAGAACACAGATACGCAGTATTTT
TRBV4-3,-,many,TRBJ1-2,CASSQADGMVGYTF,TGCGCCAGCAGCCAAGCGGACGGTATGGTAGGCTACACCTTC
TRBV2,-,-,TRBJ2-1,CASSEAGEQFF,TGTGCCAGCAGTGAAGCGGGAGAGCAGTTCTTC
TRBV7-9,-,many,TRBJ1-4,CASSPEGLGEKLFF,TGTGCCAGCAGCCCAGAGGGTCTAGGTGAAAAACTGTTTTTT
TRBV14,-,many,TRBJ1-2,CASSQDEAGKRRGGYTF,TGTGCCAGCAGCCAAGATGAGGCAGGGAAGCGCCGCGGTGGCTACACCTTC
TRBV11-3,TRBD1,many,TRBJ2-2,CASSRTGAGELFF,TGTGCCAGCAGCCGGACAGGGGCCGGGGAGCTGTTTTTT
TRBV12-1,-,-,TRBJ2-5,CASSFGAGPTQYF,TGTGCCAGCAGCTTTGGGGCGGGGCCGACCCAGTACTTC